What follows are 21 T cell receptor beta chains derived from one specimen sequenced in a study of T cell clonotyping in hematopoietic cell transplantation (TCRdb year 2021). Libraries were made using the immunoSEQ multiplex PCR assay. TCRdb obtained this table from immuneACCESS and retained in-frame rearrangements with V and J assigned. These tables miss some clones; where compared with another copy, unresolved V genes account for less than half of the shortfall, and the remainder is unexplained. The sample records approximately 41,000 clones, 95% of which are singletons. Clones ranked in the top ten supply about 0.91% of the sample. Sequencing was carried out using peripheral blood mononuclear cells. The receptors here all came from a man aged 25 to 40 in good health. Some clones in this sample may be carry-over from other donors' samples.

This sequence joins TRBV14 and TRBJ1-2; D unclear. V was shortened by 3 bases and J by 4 bases, with 9 bases between the two germline ends. The CDR3 runs to 13 residues. CDR1 and CDR2 (germline): SGHDN, FVKESK. The CDR3 spells CASSHFRSYGYTF. CDR3 in DNA: TGTGCCAGCAGCCATTTTAGGAGCTATGGCTACACCTTC.

The chain has TRBV29-1 and TRBJ1-1, with D possibly TRBD1 on 6 matching bases. The length of the CDR3 is 13 residues. CDR1 is SQVTM, CDR2 ANQGSEA, per germline. V dropped 7 bases and J dropped 4 bases, with 16 bases sitting between them. This CDR3 is CSGAQGIPTEAFF. The CDR3 DNA reads as TGCAGCGGCGCACAGGGAATCCCCACTGAAGCTTTCTTT.

V gene TRBV19 combines with J gene TRBJ1-4; a possible D gene is TRBD1 (5 bases). Between the trimmed V and J ends, which lost 3 bases and 3 bases, there was a span of 8 bases. Germline V CDR1 and CDR2: LNHDA, SQIVND (reference sequence). The CDR3 has 14 residues. The CDR3 region is CASSIQGPNEKLFF. In DNA form, the CDR3 reads TGTGCCAGTAGTATCCAGGGCCCTAATGAAAAACTGTTTTTT.

This clone occurred once. This chain joins TRBV27 and TRBJ1-2, with D maybe TRBD1 (5 bases). The length of the CDR3 is 15 residues. Germline V gives CDR1 MNHEY, CDR2 SMNVEV (reference sequence). Trimming removed 4 bases from V and 5 bases from J, with 17 bases in between. CDR3 DNA sequence: TGTGCCAGCAGTTGGTCGGGTTCTGGGGCGTATGGCTACACCTTC. Translated: CASSWSGSGAYGYTF.

The rearrangement joins TRBV7-3 to TRBJ2-2; 8 nucleotides line up with TRBD1. V gave up 2 bases and J gave up 1 base; unmatched junction bases: 3. Germline CDR1 and CDR2: SGHTA and FQGTGA. This CDR3 contains 16 residues. CDR3 DNA: TGTGCCAGCAGCTTAGCTGGGACAGGGAACACCGGGGAGCTGTTTTTT. Translated: CASSLAGTGNTGELFF. The entire variable domain, with the rest obtained from reference TRBV7-3 and TRBJ2-2, is as follows: GAGVSQTPSNKVTEKGKYVELRCDPISGHTALYWYRQSLGQGPEFLIYFQGTGAADDSGLPNDRFFAVRPEGSVSTLKIQRTERGDSAVYLCASSLAGTGNTGELFFGEGSRLTVL.

The chain combines TRBV9 with TRBJ1-5, with TRBD1 matching over 10 bases. The germline CDR1 and CDR2 sequences are SGDLS and YYNGEE. Trimming took 4 bases from V and 4 from J; bases not matched to a gene: 5. This CDR3 is built from 15 residues. CDR3 sequence reads: CASSRDRGPNQPQHF. The CDR3 DNA reads TGTGCCAGCAGCCGGGACAGGGGCCCAAATCAGCCCCAGCATTTT.

The chain couples TRBV27 to TRBJ1-2; D might be TRBD1 (6 bases). The germline V gene has CDR1 MNHEY and CDR2 SMNVEV (reference sequence). This CDR3 has 13 amino acids. V dropped 3 bases and J dropped 8 bases, with 13 bases sitting between them. The CDR3 nucleotides are TGTGCCAGCAGTTTTGGGGGGGCCAGGGGCTACACCTTC. Its protein is CASSFGGARGYTF.

The CDR3 here is CASSVQGGYNEQFF. The CDR3 DNA is TGTGCCAGCAGCGTACAGGGGGGATACAATGAGCAGTTCTTC. The chain combines TRBV9 with TRBJ2-1; D is perhaps TRBD1 (7 bases). CDR1 and CDR2 (germline): SGDLS, YYNGEE. Trimming stripped 1 base from V and 4 bases from J, with 9 bases between. The CDR3 spans 14 residues.

The chain is built from TRBV2 and TRBJ2-3, with a tentative D call TRBD2 (6 bases). Per the germline V gene, CDR1 is SNHLY and CDR2 is FYNNEI. Trimming took 4 bases from V and 0 from J, leaving 17 bases between them. The length of the CDR3 is 17 residues. Here the CDR3 reads CASSGIMGGGSTDTQYF. In nucleotides, the CDR3 is TGTGCCAGCAGTGGGATTATGGGGGGTGGAAGCACAGATACGCAGTATTTT.

The chain has TRBV6-5 and TRBJ1-5; unclear D gene. The CDR3 has 14 residues. Germline CDR1 is MNHEY and CDR2 is SVGAGI. The V and J ends lost 5 bases and 6 bases respectively, with 14 bases between them. The CDR3 sequence is CASSPDAEGQPQHF. For the CDR3, the DNA is TGTGCCAGCAGTCCAGACGCCGAGGGTCAGCCCCAGCATTTT.

CDR3 sequence: CASRRTGFSEQFF. The CDR3 nucleotides read TGTGCCAGCCGCCGGACAGGCTTTAGTGAGCAGTTCTTC. The J gene is TRBJ2-1, the V gene TRBV19, with TRBD1 identical over 7 bases. CDR1 is LNHDA, CDR2 SQIVND, per germline (reference sequence). V lost 9 bases and J lost 9; bases outside the gene matches: 11. There are 13 residues in the CDR3.

The V and J genes are TRBV11-2 and TRBJ1-5, with a tentative D call TRBD1 (5 bases). The CDR3 is 17 amino acids. Germline-derived CDR1 and CDR2 are SGHAT and FQNNGV. Trimming left V 5 bases short and J 3 bases short, with 20 bases between. This CDR3 reads CASSPGRGSKYNQPQHF. CDR3 sequence (DNA): TGTGCCAGCAGCCCAGGGCGGGGCAGTAAATACAATCAGCCCCAGCATTTT.

J is TRBJ2-5 and V is TRBV19, with 9 nucleotides matching TRBD2. J gave up 5 bases and V 11 bases, and 6 bases lay outside the gene matches. The CDR3 is 12 amino acids. Per germline, CDR1 LNHDA and CDR2 SQIVND (reference sequence). The CDR3 reads CASSGATETQYF. The DNA of the CDR3 is TGTGCCTCTAGCGGGGCCACTGAGACCCAGTACTTC.

The chain joins TRBV6-6 to TRBJ2-7; no clear D. Trimming left V 0 bases short and J 5 bases short, with 11 bases between. This CDR3 is 14 amino acids long. Per the germline V gene, CDR1 is MNHNY and CDR2 is SVGAGI (reference sequence). The CDR3 here is CASSYSTQKNEQYF. CDR3 bases: TGTGCCAGCAGTTACTCGACCCAGAAGAACGAGCAGTACTTC.

This chain uses TRBV19 with TRBJ1-1, with 8 bases fitting TRBD1. Unmatched junction bases numbered 11, after V lost 3 bases and J lost 11 bases. Germline-derived CDR1 and CDR2 are LNHDA and SQIVND (reference sequence). CDR3 length equals 14 residues. CDR3 protein: CASSMGQGATSAFF. CDR3 DNA sequence: TGTGCCAGTAGTATGGGTCAGGGGGCCACCTCGGCTTTCTTT.

V and J are TRBV5-1 and TRBJ1-1; D not resolved. The V gene lost 4 bases and the J gene lost 5 bases, with 9 bases spanning the gap. The CDR3 sequence is 12 residues long. Germline loops: CDR1 SGHRS, CDR2 YFSETQ. The CDR3 is CASSPDVTEAFF. CDR3 in DNA: TGCGCCAGCAGCCCGGACGTAACTGAAGCTTTCTTT.

The CDR3 sequence: CASSWGEGSPLHF. CDR3 nucleotide sequence: TGTGCCAGCAGCTGGGGGGAGGGCTCACCCCTCCACTTT. This sequence joins TRBV7-8 and TRBJ1-6; maybe TRBD1 (5 bases). The V end lost 4 bases, the J end lost 10 bases, and 11 bases lay between the germline ends. Germline CDR1 is SGHVS and CDR2 is FQNEAQ. This CDR3 region has 13 residues.

This chain joins TRBV11-3 and TRBJ1-6, with D uncertain. With 0 bases removed from V and 12 bases from J, the gap between germline ends came to 9 bases. The CDR3 length is 13 residues. Germline V CDR1 and CDR2: SGHNT, YENEEA. Here the CDR3 DNA reads TGTGCCAGCAGCTTAGAGTCCGGCGGACCCCTCCACTTT. Translating it yields CASSLESGGPLHF.

V is TRBV7-2 and J is TRBJ2-5, with D uncertain. The DNA end is more similar to TRBJ2-7, so the J call may be wrong. Germline CDR1 SGHTA, CDR2 FQGNSA. CDR3 size: 14 residues. The DNA of the CDR3 is TGTGCCAGCAGCTTCGACGGAAAATCCTACGAGCAGTACTTC. It codes for CASSFDGKSYEQYF.

This chain links TRBV14 with TRBJ2-5; D is uncertain. The CDR3 length is 13 residues. Trimming took 1 base from V and 5 from J, leaving 8 bases between them. Germline V gives CDR1 SGHDN, CDR2 FVKESK. CDR3 in DNA: TGTGCCAGCAGCCAAGGTACCCTGGAGACCCAGTACTTC. The encoded protein is CASSQGTLETQYF.

The chain recombines TRBV29-1 with TRBJ1-1; D not certain. The V and J ends lost 2 bases and 8 bases respectively, with 9 bases between them. Per the germline V gene, CDR1 is SQVTM and CDR2 is ANQGSEA. The CDR3 loop spans 11 amino acids. CDR3 coding DNA: TGCAGCGTTGAAAACGGAGGAGAAGCTTTCTTT. It yields the protein CSVENGGEAFF.